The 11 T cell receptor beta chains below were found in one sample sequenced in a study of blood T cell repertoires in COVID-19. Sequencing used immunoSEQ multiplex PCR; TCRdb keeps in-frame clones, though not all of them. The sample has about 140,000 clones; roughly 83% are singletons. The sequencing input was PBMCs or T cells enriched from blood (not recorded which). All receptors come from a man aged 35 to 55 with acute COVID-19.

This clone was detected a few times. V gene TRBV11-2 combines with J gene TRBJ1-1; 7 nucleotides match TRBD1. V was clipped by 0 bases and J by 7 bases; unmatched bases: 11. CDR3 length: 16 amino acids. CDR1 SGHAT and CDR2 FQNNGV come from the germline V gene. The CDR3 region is CASSLELASTGLEAFF. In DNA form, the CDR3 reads TGTGCCAGCAGCTTAGAGTTGGCCTCGACAGGGCTTGAAGCTTTCTTT.

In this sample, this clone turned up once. CDR3: CASSQPDRVDTGELFF. The DNA of the CDR3 is TGTGCCAGCAGCCAACCTGACAGGGTGGACACCGGGGAGCTGTTTTTT. The chain carries TRBV7-2 and TRBJ2-2; TRBD1 matches at 7 bases. V lost 5 bases to trimming and J lost 3 bases; unmatched junction nucleotides: 9. Germline V CDR1 and CDR2: SGHTA, FQGNSA. The CDR3 covers 16 residues.

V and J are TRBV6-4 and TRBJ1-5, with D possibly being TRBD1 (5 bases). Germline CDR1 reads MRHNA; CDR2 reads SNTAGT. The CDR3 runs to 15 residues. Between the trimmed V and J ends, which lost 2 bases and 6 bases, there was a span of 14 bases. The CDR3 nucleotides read TGTGCCAGCAGTGACGAGGCAGGGAGGGGTCAGCCCCAGCATTTT. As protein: CASSDEAGRGQPQHF.

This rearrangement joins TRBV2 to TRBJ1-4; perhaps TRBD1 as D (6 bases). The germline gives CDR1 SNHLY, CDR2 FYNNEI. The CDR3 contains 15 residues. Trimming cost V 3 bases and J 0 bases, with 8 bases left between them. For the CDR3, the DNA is TGTGCCAGCAGTGACAGGGGTTCAACTAATGAAAAACTGTTTTTT. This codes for CASSDRGSTNEKLFF.

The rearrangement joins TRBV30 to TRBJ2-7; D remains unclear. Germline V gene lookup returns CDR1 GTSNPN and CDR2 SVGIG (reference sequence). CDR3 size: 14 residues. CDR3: CALIRVQISYEQYF. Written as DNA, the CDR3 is TGTGCTCTTATCCGGGTCCAGATCTCCTACGAGCAGTACTTC.

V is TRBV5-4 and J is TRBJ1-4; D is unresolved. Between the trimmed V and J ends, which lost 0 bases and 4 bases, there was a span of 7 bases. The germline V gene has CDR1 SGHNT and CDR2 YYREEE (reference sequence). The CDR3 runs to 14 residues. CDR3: CASSLGRVNEKLFF. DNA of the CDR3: TGTGCCAGCAGCTTGGGGCGGGTTAATGAAAAACTGTTTTTT.

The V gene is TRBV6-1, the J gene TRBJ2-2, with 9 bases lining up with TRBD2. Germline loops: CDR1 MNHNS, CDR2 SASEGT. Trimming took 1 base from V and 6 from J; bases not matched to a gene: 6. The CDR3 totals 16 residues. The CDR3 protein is CASSEVGGRGSGELFF. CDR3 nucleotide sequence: TGTGCCAGCAGTGAAGTTGGCGGGAGGGGCTCCGGGGAGCTGTTTTTT.

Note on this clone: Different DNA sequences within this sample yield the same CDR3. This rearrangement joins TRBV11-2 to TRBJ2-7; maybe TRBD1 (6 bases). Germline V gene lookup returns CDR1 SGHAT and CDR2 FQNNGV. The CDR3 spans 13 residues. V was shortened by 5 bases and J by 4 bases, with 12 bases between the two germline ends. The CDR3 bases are TGTGCCAGCAGCCTGGGACATTCGTACGAGCAGTACTTC. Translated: CASSLGHSYEQYF.

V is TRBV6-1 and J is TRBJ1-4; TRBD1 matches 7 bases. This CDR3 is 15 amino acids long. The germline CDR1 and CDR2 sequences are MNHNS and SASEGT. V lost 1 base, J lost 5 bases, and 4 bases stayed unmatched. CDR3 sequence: CASSEGGQPNEKLFF. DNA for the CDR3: TGTGCCAGCAGTGAAGGGGGACAGCCAAATGAAAAACTGTTTTTT.

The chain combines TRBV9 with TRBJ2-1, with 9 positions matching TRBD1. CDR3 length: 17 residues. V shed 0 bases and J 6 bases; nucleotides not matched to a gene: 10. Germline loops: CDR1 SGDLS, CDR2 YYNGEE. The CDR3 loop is CASSVGSWTGVGNEQFF. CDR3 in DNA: TGTGCCAGCAGCGTAGGGTCCTGGACAGGGGTAGGCAATGAGCAGTTCTTC.

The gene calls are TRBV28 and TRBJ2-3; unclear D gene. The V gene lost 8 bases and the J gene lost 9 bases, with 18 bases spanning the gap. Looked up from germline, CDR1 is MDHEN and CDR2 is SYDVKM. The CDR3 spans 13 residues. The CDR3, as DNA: TGTGCCAGCGCCTCCGACGGAGCAAGAACGCAGTATTTT. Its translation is CASASDGARTQYF.